This entry lists 25 T cell receptor beta chains sequenced from one sample in a study of T cell responses to AZD1222 COVID-19 vaccine. Method: immunoSEQ multiplex PCR; TCRdb's copy keeps in-frame clones and lacks some. The table includes roughly 130,000 clones, around 92% detected once. The sample consisted of peripheral blood, taken on day 0 of AZD1222 vaccination. These TCRs come from an adult in good health.

V and J are TRBV7-3 and TRBJ1-6; D gene uncertain. Germline assignment: CDR1 SGHTA and CDR2 FQGTGA. The CDR3 is 13 residues long. The V and J ends lost 3 bases and 6 bases respectively, with 6 bases between them. CDR3 sequence (DNA): TGTGCCAGCAGCTTGGACGGTAATTCACCCCTCCACTTT. This encodes CASSLDGNSPLHF.

J is TRBJ2-7 and V is TRBV5-1; no clear D gene. The V end lost 0 bases, the J end lost 2 bases, and 9 bases lay between the germline ends. The CDR3 has 14 residues. Germline V CDR1 and CDR2: SGHRS, YFSETQ. The CDR3 bases are TGCGCCAGCAGCTTGGGGCCAGACACCTACGAGCAGTACTTC. This codes for CASSLGPDTYEQYF.

This sequence joins TRBV27 and TRBJ2-7; 8 bases line up with TRBD1. Germline V gene data show CDR1 as MNHEY and CDR2 as SMNVEV (reference sequence). The CDR3 covers 14 residues. Trimming removed 5 bases from V and 3 bases from J; junction bases left unmatched: 6. The CDR3 here is CASSQGAWGYEQYF. DNA for the CDR3: TGTGCCAGCAGTCAGGGGGCCTGGGGCTACGAGCAGTACTTC.

A word on this clone: Additional DNA sequences in this sample encode the identical CDR3. The V call is TRBV6-2 or TRBV6-3, the J call TRBJ2-5, with D unclear. V was shortened by 4 bases and J by 4 bases, with 7 bases between the two germline ends. Germline V CDR1 and CDR2: MNHEY, SVGEGT. This CDR3 is built from 12 residues. CDR3: CASSWGGETQYF. The CDR3, as DNA: TGTGCCAGCAGTTGGGGTGGAGAGACCCAGTACTTC.

The J gene is TRBJ2-2, the V gene TRBV7-8; D is perhaps TRBD2 (6 bases). V lost 5 bases and J 4 bases, leaving 11 bases between the germline ends. Germline V gives CDR1 SGHVS, CDR2 FQNEAQ. The CDR3 is 14 amino acids. This chain's CDR3 is CASSLTSSTGELFF. CDR3 nucleotides: TGTGCCAGCAGCCTGACTAGTTCCACCGGGGAGCTGTTTTTT.

V usage is TRBV10-3 and J usage is TRBJ1-4; 7 bases fit TRBD1. Germline V gene sequence: CDR1 ENHRY, CDR2 SYGVKD. CDR3 length equals 16 residues. J was trimmed by 4 bases and V by 0 bases; bases with no gene match: 5. CDR3 DNA sequence: TGTGCCATCAGTGAGTCCTTAGACAGGGATAATGAAAAACTGTTTTTT. Encoded protein: CAISESLDRDNEKLFF.

The CDR3 DNA reads as TGTGCCAGTGGAGCGATACAGGGGGCAGGCGCTGGGGCCAACGTCCTGACTTTC. Its protein is CASGAIQGAGAGANVLTF. V is TRBV19 and J is TRBJ2-6; the match to TRBD1 covers 9 bases. This CDR3 spans 18 amino acids. V lost 8 bases to trimming and J lost 2 bases; unmatched junction nucleotides: 13. CDR1 is LNHDA and CDR2 is SQIVND in the germline V gene (reference sequence).

This chain joins TRBV19 and TRBJ1-2; D is uncertain. Per germline, CDR1 LNHDA and CDR2 SQIVND (reference sequence). This CDR3 is built from 17 residues. Between the trimmed V and J ends, which lost 4 bases and 4 bases, there was a span of 22 bases. CDR3 nucleotides: TGTGCCAGTAGTACGGTAGACCTAGGGTACACTATCTATGGCTACACCTTC. Its translation: CASSTVDLGYTIYGYTF.

The J gene is TRBJ2-2, the V gene TRBV3-1 (or the pseudogene TRBV3-2), with TRBD1 matching over 9 bases. The CDR3 length is 14 residues. V was clipped by 7 bases and J by 1 base; unmatched bases: 1. Looked up from germline, CDR1 is LGHDT and CDR2 is YNNKEL (reference sequence). In DNA form, the CDR3 reads TGTGCCAGCATGGGACAGGGGAACACCGGGGAGCTGTTTTTT. This codes for CASMGQGNTGELFF.

Turning to this clone: Relative to the germline gene, one junction end is altered; a read error may explain this. The chain carries TRBV11-2 and TRBJ2-5; 9 positions agree with TRBD2. CDR3 size: 13 residues. CDR1 and CDR2 from the germline V gene are SGHAT and FQNNGV. The DNA for the CDR3 is TGTGCCACCAGCGGGGGGCAACGAGAGACCCAGTACTTC. Amino acid sequence: CATSGGQRETQYF.

The J gene is TRBJ2-5, the V gene TRBV10-3; TRBD1 matches 7 bases. The germline CDR1 and CDR2 sequences are ENHRY and SYGVKD. This CDR3 has 15 amino acids. The V segment lost 4 bases and the J segment 0 bases; nucleotides outside the gene matches: 5. As DNA, the CDR3 is TGTGCCATCAGTGGTGCCGGGACAGACCAAGAGACCCAGTACTTC. Its translation is CAISGAGTDQETQYF.

The rearrangement joins TRBV9 to TRBJ2-1; 8 bases match TRBD2. The CDR3 runs to 14 residues. Per germline, CDR1 SGDLS and CDR2 YYNGEE. J lost 9 bases, V lost 0 bases, and 5 bases had no gene match. In DNA, the CDR3 is TGTGCCAGCAGCGTAGCGGGGGGGCCTAGTGAGCAGTTCTTC. Protein product: CASSVAGGPSEQFF.

The V call is TRBV27, the J call TRBJ1-2, with D tentatively TRBD1 (5 bases). The CDR3 length is 13 residues. V was cut by 5 bases and J by 4 bases, with 11 bases left in between. Per germline, CDR1 MNHEY and CDR2 SMNVEV (reference sequence). This chain's CDR3 is CASSQQGAYGYTF. Here the CDR3 DNA reads TGTGCCAGCAGTCAGCAGGGTGCCTATGGCTACACCTTC.

The chain is built from TRBV28 and TRBJ1-6; maybe TRBD1 (5 bases). The CDR3 contains 14 residues. The V end was cut by 3 bases, the J end by 7 bases, with 10 bases between. CDR1 and CDR2 from the germline V gene are MDHEN and SYDVKM. The CDR3 loop is CASSFRTLNSPLHF. CDR3 coding DNA: TGTGCCAGCAGTTTTAGGACACTGAATTCACCCCTCCACTTT. Full variable domain (rest looked up from reference TRBV28 and TRBJ1-6): DVKVTQSSRYLVKRTGEKVFLECVQDMDHENMFWYRQDPGLGLRLIYFSYDVKMKEKGDIPEGYSVSREKKERFSLILESASTNQTSMYLCASSFRTLNSPLHFGNGTRLTVT.

The rearrangement uses TRBV19 and TRBJ1-5, with 7 nucleotides matching TRBD1. The V gene's germline CDR1 is LNHDA and CDR2 SQIVND (reference sequence). The CDR3 sequence is 14 residues long. Germline trimming cut 3 bases from V and 8 bases from J; bases unmatched to any gene: 7. CDR3 residues: CASSIRGFREPQHF. DNA of the CDR3: TGTGCCAGTAGTATCAGGGGGTTCAGGGAGCCCCAGCATTTT. The full variable domain, with the rest looked up from reference TRBV19 and TRBJ1-5, is DGGITQSPKYLFRKEGQNVTLSCEQNLNHDAMYWYRQDPGQGLRLIYYSQIVNDFQKGDIAEGYSVSREKKESFPLTVTSAQKNPTAFYLCASSIRGFREPQHFGDGTRLSIL.

The V call is TRBV28, the J call TRBJ1-2; perhaps TRBD1 as D (5 bases). The CDR3 is made up of 12 amino acids. Between the trimmed V and J ends, which lost 6 bases and 4 bases, there was a span of 9 bases. The germline V gene has CDR1 MDHEN and CDR2 SYDVKM. CDR3 in DNA: TGTGCCAGCAGGAGGGGAGGCTATGGCTACACCTTC. Translation gives CASRRGGYGYTF.

This chain joins TRBV6-2 or TRBV6-3 and TRBJ2-3, with D perhaps TRBD1 (5 bases). CDR1 and CDR2 (germline): MNHEY, SVGEGT. The CDR3 sequence is 17 residues long. The V end was cut by 0 bases, the J end by 0 bases, with 13 bases between. In nucleotides, the CDR3 is TGTGCCAGCAGTTACTCGCCCACAGGAGTCAGCACAGATACGCAGTATTTT. Amino acid sequence: CASSYSPTGVSTDTQYF.

This chain connects TRBV29-1 to TRBJ2-5, with 13 bases matching TRBD2. Germline loops: CDR1 SQVTM, CDR2 ANQGSEA. This CDR3 comprises 14 residues. After removal of 8 bases from V and 3 bases from J, the junction contained 6 bases not matched to a gene. DNA for the CDR3: TGCAGCTCAACCGGGACTAGCGGGGAAGAGACCCAGTACTTC. Amino acid sequence: CSSTGTSGEETQYF.

This chain connects TRBV4-2 to TRBJ1-3; maybe TRBD1 (6 bases). Germline CDR1 LGHNA, CDR2 YNFKEQ. Trimming removed 1 base from V and 4 bases from J, with 11 bases in between. This CDR3 has 15 amino acids. CDR3 nucleotide sequence: TGTGCCAGCAGCCAAGTGGAGGGGGGCGGAAACACCATATATTTT. Its protein is CASSQVEGGGNTIYF.

The chain recombines TRBV5-4 with TRBJ2-5; tentatively, D is TRBD2 (5 bases). This CDR3 comprises 13 residues. V was shortened by 0 bases and J by 5 bases, with 8 bases between the two germline ends. Germline assignment: CDR1 SGHNT and CDR2 YYREEE (reference sequence). This CDR3 reads CASSLGGLETQYF. The CDR3 DNA follows: TGTGCCAGCAGCTTGGGCGGGTTGGAGACCCAGTACTTC.

This clone was detected once. The chain employs TRBV2 and TRBJ1-2, with D possibly TRBD1 on 5 matching bases. CDR1 SNHLY and CDR2 FYNNEI come from the germline V gene. This CDR3 is 13 amino acids long. The ends were cut back, 1 base at V and 4 bases at J, with 7 bases in the middle. Here the CDR3 DNA reads TGTGCCAGCAGTGAAGAGACAGCCTATGGCTACACCTTC. Translating it yields CASSEETAYGYTF.

The chain carries TRBV3-1 (or the pseudogene TRBV3-2) and TRBJ2-1, with TRBD2 matching 10 bases. This CDR3 is built from 13 residues. CDR1 LGHDT and CDR2 YNNKEL come from the germline V gene (reference sequence). Trimming removed 10 bases from V and 8 bases from J; junction bases left unmatched: 8. The CDR3 is CATALAGEYEQFF. In nucleotides, the CDR3 is TGTGCCACTGCGCTAGCGGGGGAGTATGAGCAGTTCTTC.

In this sample, this clone turned up once. The rearrangement links TRBV2 to TRBJ2-2; 11 bases fit TRBD2. Germline V gene lookup returns CDR1 SNHLY and CDR2 FYNNEI. The CDR3 spans 17 residues. The V segment lost 2 bases and the J segment 2 bases; nucleotides outside the gene matches: 4. Here the CDR3 DNA reads TGTGCCAGCAGTGAAACTAGCGGGGGCCCTAACACCGGGGAGCTGTTTTTT. Translating gives CASSETSGGPNTGELFF.

The chain is built from TRBV29-1 and TRBJ2-2; unclear D gene. The CDR3 contains 15 residues. Trimming left V 4 bases short and J 6 bases short, with 18 bases between. The germline gives CDR1 SQVTM, CDR2 ANQGSEA. The CDR3 here is CSVAEGSNPAGELFF. The CDR3, as DNA: TGCAGCGTTGCCGAAGGATCAAACCCAGCCGGGGAGCTGTTTTTT.

V is TRBV11-2 and J is TRBJ2-3; 11 nucleotides line up with TRBD2. The CDR3 runs 16 residues. From germline, CDR1 is SGHAT and CDR2 FQNNGV. Germline trimming cut 3 bases from V and 3 bases from J; bases unmatched to any gene: 5. The DNA for the CDR3 is TGTGCCAGCAGCTTCCGACTAGCGGGGCGGACAGATACGCAGTATTTT. It encodes CASSFRLAGRTDTQYF.